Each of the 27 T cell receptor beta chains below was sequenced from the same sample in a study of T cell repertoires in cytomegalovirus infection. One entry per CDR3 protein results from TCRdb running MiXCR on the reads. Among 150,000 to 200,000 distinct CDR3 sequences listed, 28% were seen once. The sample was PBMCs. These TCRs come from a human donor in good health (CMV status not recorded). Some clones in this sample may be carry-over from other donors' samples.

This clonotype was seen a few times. The CDR3 sequence is CASSQATGYGYTF. The CDR3, as DNA: TGCGCCAGCAGCCAAGCGACAGGCTATGGCTACACCTTC. This chain joins TRBV4-1 and TRBJ1-2; D possibly corresponds to TRBD1 (6 bases). This CDR3 is built from 13 residues. Germline CDR1 MGHRA, CDR2 YSYEKL. V dropped 1 base and J dropped 4 bases, with 7 bases sitting between them.

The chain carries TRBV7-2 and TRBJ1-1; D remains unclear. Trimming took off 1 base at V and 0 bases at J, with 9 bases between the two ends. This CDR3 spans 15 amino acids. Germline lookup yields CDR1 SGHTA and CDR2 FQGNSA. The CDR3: CASSLDSRMNTEAFF. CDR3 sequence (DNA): TGTGCCAGCAGCTTAGATTCACGGATGAACACTGAAGCTTTCTTT.

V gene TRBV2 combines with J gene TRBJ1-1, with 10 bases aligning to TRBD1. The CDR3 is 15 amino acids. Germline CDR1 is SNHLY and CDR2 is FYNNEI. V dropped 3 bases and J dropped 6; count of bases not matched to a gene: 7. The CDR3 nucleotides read TGTGCCAGCAGTGAGCCGGGACAGGGGAGCTCTGAAGCTTTCTTT. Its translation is CASSEPGQGSSEAFF.

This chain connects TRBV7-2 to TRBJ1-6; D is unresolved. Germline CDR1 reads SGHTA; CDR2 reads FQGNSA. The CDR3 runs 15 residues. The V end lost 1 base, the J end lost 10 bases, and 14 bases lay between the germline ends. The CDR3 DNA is TGTGCCAGCAGCTTAGTTACGGCCCGAGGATCACCCCTCCACTTT. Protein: CASSLVTARGSPLHF.

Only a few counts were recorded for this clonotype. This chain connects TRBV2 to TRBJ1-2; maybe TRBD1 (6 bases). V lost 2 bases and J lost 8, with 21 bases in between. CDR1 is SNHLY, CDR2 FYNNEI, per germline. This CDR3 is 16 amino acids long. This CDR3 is CASSENPASQGRGYTF. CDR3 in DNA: TGTGCCAGCAGTGAAAACCCGGCTAGTCAGGGGCGAGGCTACACCTTC. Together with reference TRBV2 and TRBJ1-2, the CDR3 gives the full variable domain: EPEVTQTPSHQVTQMGQEVILRCVPISNHLYFYWYRQILGQKVEFLVSFYNNEISEKSEIFDDQFSVERPDGSNFTLKIRSTKLEDSAMYFCASSENPASQGRGYTFGSGTRLTVV.

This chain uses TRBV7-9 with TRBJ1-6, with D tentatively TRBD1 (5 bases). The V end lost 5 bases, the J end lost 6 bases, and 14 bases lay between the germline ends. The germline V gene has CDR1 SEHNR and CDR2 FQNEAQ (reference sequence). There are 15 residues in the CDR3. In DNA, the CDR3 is TGTGCCAGCAGCCTTGACTGGGGGACTAATTCACCCCTCCACTTT. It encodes CASSLDWGTNSPLHF.

The DNA for the CDR3 is TGCAGTGCAAGTTCGGGAAGGAACACTGAAGCTTTCTTT. It encodes CSASSGRNTEAFF. V is TRBV20-1 and J is TRBJ1-1; D remains ambiguous. The CDR3 extends over 13 amino acids. The V end was cut by 6 bases, the J end by 1 base, with 12 bases between. Germline lookup yields CDR1 DFQATT and CDR2 SNEGSKA (reference sequence).

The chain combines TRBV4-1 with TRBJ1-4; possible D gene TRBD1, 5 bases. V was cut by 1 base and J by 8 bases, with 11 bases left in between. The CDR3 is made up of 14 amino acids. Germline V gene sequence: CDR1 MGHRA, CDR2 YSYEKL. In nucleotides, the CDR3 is TGCGCCAGCAGCCAAGCACCATGGGGGGAAAAACTGTTTTTT. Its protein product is CASSQAPWGEKLFF.

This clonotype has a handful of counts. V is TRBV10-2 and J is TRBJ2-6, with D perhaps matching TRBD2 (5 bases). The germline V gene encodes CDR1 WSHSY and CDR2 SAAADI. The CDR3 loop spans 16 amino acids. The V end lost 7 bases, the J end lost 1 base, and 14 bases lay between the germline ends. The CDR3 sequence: CASKISRGSGANVLTF. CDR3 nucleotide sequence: TGCGCCAGCAAGATCAGTAGAGGGTCTGGGGCCAACGTCCTGACTTTC.

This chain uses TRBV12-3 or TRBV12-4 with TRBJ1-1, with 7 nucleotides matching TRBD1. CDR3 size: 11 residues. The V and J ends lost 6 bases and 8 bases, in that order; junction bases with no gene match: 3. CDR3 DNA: TGTGCCAGCAGGGGACAGATAGAAGCTTTCTTT. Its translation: CASRGQIEAFF.

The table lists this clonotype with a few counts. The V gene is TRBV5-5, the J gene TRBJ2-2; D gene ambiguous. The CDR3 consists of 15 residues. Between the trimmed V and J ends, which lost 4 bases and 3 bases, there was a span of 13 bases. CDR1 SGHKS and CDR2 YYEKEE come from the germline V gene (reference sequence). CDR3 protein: CASSRSSLDTGELFF. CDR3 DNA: TGTGCCAGCAGCCGATCAAGTTTGGACACCGGGGAGCTGTTTTTT. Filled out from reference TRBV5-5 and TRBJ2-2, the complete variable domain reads DAGVTQSPTHLIKTRGQQVTLRCSPISGHKSVSWYQQVLGQGPQFIFQYYEKEERGRGNFPDRFSARQFPNYSSELNVNALLLGDSALYLCASSRSSLDTGELFFGEGSRLTVL.

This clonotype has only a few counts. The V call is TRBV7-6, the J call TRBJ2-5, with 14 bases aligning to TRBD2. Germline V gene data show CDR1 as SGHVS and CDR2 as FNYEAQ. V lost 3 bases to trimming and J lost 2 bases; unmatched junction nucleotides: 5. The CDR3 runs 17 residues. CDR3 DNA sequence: TGTGCCAGCAGCTTGGGACTAGCGGGGGCAAAGCAAGAGACCCAGTACTTC. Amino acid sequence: CASSLGLAGAKQETQYF.

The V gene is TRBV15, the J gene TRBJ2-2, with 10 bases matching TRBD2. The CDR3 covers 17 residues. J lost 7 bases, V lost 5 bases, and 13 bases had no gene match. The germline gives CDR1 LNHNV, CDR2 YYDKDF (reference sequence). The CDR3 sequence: CATSPRAGTSAIGELFF. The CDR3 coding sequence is TGTGCCACCAGCCCCAGGGCGGGGACTAGCGCTATCGGGGAGCTGTTTTTT. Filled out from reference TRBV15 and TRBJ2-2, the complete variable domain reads DAMVIQNPRYQVTQFGKPVTLSCSQTLNHNVMYWYQQKSSQAPKLLFHYYDKDFNNEADTPDNFQSRRPNTSFCFLDIRSPGLGDTAMYLCATSPRAGTSAIGELFFGEGSRLTVL.

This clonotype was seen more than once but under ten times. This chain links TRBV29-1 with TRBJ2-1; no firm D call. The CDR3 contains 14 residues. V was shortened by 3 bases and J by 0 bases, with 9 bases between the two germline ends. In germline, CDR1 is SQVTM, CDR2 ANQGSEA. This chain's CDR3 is CSVDSASSYNEQFF. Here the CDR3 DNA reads TGCAGCGTTGATAGTGCAAGCTCCTACAATGAGCAGTTCTTC.

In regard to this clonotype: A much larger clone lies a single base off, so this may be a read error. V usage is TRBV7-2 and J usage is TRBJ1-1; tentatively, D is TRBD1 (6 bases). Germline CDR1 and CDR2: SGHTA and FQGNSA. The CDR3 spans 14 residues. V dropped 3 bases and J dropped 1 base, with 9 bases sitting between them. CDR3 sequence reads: CASSFLDRNTEAFF. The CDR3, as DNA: TGTGCCAGCAGCTTCCTGGACAGGAACACTGAAGCTTTCTTT.

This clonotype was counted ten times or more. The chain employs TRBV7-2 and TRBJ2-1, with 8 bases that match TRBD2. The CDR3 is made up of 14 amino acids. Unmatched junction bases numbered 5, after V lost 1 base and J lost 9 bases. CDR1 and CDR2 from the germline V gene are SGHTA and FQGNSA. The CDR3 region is CASSLESGGIEQFF. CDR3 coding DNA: TGTGCCAGCAGCTTAGAGAGCGGGGGCATTGAGCAGTTCTTC.

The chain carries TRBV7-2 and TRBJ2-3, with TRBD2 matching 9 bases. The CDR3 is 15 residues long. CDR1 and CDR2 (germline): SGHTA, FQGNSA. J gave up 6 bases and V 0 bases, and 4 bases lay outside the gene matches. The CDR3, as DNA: TGTGCCAGCAGCTTAGCCCCCCTAGCGGGGGATACGCAGTATTTT. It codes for CASSLAPLAGDTQYF.

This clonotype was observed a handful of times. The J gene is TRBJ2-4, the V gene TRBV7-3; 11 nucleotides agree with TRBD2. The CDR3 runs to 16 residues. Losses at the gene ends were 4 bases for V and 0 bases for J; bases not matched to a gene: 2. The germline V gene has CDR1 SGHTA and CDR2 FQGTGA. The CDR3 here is CASSSTSGGAKNIQYF. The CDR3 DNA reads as TGTGCCAGCAGCTCTACTAGCGGGGGAGCCAAAAACATTCAGTACTTC.

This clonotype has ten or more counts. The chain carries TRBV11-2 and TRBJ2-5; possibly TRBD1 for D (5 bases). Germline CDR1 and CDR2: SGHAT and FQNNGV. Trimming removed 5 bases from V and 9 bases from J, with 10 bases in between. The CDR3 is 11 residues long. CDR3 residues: CASSQGVAQYF. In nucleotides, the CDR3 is TGTGCCAGCAGCCAAGGGGTAGCCCAGTACTTC.

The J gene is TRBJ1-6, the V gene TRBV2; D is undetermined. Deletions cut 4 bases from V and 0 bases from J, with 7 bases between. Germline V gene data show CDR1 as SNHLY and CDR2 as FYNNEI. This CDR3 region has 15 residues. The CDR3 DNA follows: TGTGCCAGCAGTGTCACGAGCTCCTATAATTCACCCCTCCACTTT. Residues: CASSVTSSYNSPLHF.

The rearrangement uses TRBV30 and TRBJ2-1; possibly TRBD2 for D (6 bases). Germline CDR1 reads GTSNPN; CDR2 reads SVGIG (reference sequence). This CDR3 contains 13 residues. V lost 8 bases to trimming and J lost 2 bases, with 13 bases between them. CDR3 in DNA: TGTGCCCACGGAGGGTTCACCTACAATGAGCAGTTCTTC. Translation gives CAHGGFTYNEQFF.

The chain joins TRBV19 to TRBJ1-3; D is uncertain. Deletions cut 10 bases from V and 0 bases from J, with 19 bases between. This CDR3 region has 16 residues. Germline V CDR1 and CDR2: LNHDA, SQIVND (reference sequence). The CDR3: CATRTGGLFSGNTIYF. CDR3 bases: TGTGCCACCCGGACGGGCGGACTTTTCTCTGGAAACACCATATATTTT.

This chain's CDR3 is CAFSQSTPYEQYF. The CDR3 bases are TGTGCCTTTTCGCAATCCACCCCCTACGAGCAGTACTTC. The chain carries TRBV30 and TRBJ2-7; D call uncertain. Germline V gene data show CDR1 as GTSNPN and CDR2 as SVGIG (reference sequence). The CDR3 length is 13 residues. Deletions cut 7 bases from V and 2 bases from J, with 15 bases between.

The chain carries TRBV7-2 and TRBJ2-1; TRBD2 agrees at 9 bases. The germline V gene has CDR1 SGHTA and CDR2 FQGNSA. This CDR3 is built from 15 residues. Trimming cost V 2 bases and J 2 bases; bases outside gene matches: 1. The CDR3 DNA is TGTGCCAGCAGCTTAAGCGGGGGGACCTACAATGAGCAGTTCTTC. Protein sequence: CASSLSGGTYNEQFF.

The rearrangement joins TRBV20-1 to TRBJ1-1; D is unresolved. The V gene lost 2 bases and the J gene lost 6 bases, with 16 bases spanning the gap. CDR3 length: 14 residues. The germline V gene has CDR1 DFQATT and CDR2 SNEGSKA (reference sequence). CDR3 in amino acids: CSARSALIGAEAFF. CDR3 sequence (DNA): TGCAGTGCTAGATCTGCCTTAATCGGGGCTGAAGCTTTCTTT.

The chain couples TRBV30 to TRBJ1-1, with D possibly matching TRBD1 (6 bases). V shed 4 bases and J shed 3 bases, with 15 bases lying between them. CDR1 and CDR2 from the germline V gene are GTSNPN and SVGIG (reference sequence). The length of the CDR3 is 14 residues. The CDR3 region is CAWTTGPGDTEAFF. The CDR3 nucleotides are TGTGCCTGGACCACAGGGCCCGGGGACACTGAAGCTTTCTTT.

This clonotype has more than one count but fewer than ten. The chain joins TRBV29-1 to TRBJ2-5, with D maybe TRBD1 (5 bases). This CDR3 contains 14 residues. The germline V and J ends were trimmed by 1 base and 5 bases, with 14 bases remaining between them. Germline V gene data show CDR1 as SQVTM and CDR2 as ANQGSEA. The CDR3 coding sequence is TGCAGCGTTGAAGGGTACAGGCTGACGGAGACCCAGTACTTC. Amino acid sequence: CSVEGYRLTETQYF.